A single T cell receptor beta chain is shown here with its context. What it recognizes is unknown. Primers included in the PCR were 60 Vbeta and 13 Jbeta primers. Produced via immunoSEQ multiplex PCR; TCRdb's table is partial and in-frame only. The sample shows around 94,000 clones, approximately 84% of them seen only once. This record belongs to a study of cytomegalovirus exposure and HLA in healthy donors. The study, taken as a whole, reports: About 87% or about 30% of the time was how often most TCR beta V segments were productive, according to an earlier analysis. Later analysis demonstrated an association between a missense DCLRE1C variant and TCR beta V- and J-gene trimming. A later analysis by the authors found several of the most significant clusters apparently linked to common viral pathogens. Analyses of presence and absence presupposed an approximately uniform sequencing depth across donors.

CDR3 size: 14 residues. Looked up from germline, CDR1 is LGHNA and CDR2 is YSLEER. Trimming removed 5 bases at V and 2 bases at J, with 12 bases between. The chain employs TRBV4-3 and TRBJ1-2; tentatively, D is TRBD1 (6 bases). The origin of this receptor is a man between 18 and 35 years old in good health and CMV-seronegative. Sequences were obtained from PBMCs. CDR3 protein: CASSITGLNYGYTF. In DNA form, the CDR3 reads TGCGCCAGCAGCATAACAGGGCTAAACTATGGCTACACCTTC.